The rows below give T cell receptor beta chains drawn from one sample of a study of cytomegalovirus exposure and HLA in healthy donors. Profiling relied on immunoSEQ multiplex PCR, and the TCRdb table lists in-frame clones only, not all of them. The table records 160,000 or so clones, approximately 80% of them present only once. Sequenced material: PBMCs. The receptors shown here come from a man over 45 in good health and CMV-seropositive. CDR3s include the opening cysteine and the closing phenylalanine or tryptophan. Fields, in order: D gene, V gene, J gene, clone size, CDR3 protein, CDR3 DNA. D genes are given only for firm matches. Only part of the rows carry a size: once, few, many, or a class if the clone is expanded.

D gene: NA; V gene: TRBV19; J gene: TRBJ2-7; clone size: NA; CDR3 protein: CASSPRQVNSYEQYF; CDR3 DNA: TGTGCCAGTAGTCCTCGACAGGTCAACTCCTACGAGCAGTACTTC
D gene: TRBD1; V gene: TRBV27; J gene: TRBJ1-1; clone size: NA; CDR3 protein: CASSLSFRDRGGDTEAFF; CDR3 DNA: TGTGCCAGCAGTTTATCGTTTCGGGACAGGGGGGGGGACACTGAAGCTTTCTTT
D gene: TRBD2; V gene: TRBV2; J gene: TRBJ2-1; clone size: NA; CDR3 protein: CASSVTTSGTGRQFF; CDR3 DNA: TGTGCCAGCAGTGTTACGACTAGCGGGACAGGGAGACAGTTCTTC
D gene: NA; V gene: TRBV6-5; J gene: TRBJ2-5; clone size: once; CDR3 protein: CASSLDPQGKETQYF; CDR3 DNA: TGTGCCAGCAGCCTCGACCCTCAGGGAAAGGAGACCCAGTACTTC
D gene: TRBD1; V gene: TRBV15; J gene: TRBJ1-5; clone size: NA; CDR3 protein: CATSSDRAANQPQHF; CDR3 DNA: TGTGCCACCAGCAGCGACAGGGCAGCTAATCAGCCCCAGCATTTT
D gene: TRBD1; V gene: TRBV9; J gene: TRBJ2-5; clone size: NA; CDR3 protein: CASSVGQTTETQYF; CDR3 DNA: TGTGCCAGCAGCGTGGGACAGACCACTGAGACCCAGTACTTC
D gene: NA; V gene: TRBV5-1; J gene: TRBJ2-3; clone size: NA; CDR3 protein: CASSLGGTDTQYF; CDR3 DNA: TGCGCCAGCAGCTTGGGAGGCACAGATACGCAGTATTTT
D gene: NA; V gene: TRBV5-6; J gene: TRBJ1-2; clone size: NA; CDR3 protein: CASSPDVKNRASNYGYTF; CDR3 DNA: TGTGCCAGCAGCCCAGACGTGAAAAACAGGGCCTCTAACTATGGCTACACCTTC
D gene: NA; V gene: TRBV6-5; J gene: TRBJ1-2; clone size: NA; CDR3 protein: CASSPTGRDGYTF; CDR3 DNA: TGTGCCAGCAGCCCCACAGGGAGGGATGGCTACACCTTC
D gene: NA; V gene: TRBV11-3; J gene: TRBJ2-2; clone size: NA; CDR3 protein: CAGTRRPTKPGELFF; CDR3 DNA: TGTGCCGGCACCAGGCGCCCCACCAAACCCGGGGAGCTGTTTTTT
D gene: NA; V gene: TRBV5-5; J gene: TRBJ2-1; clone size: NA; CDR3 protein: CASSFMVYYNEQFF; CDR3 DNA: TGTGCCAGCAGCTTCATGGTCTACTACAATGAGCAGTTCTTC
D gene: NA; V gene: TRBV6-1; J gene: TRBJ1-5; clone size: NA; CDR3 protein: CASSAGGERAQPQHF; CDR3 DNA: TGTGCCAGCAGCGCCGGGGGGGAAAGGGCTCAGCCCCAGCATTTT
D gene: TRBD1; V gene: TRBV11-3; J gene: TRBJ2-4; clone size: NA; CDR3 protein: CASSLRTGEIKNIQYF; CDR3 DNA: TGTGCCAGCAGCCTCCGGACAGGGGAGATCAAAAACATTCAGTACTTC
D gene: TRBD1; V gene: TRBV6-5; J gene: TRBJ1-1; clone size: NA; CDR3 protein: CASWLQGASTEAFF; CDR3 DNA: TGTGCCAGCTGGCTGCAGGGGGCGAGCACTGAAGCTTTCTTT
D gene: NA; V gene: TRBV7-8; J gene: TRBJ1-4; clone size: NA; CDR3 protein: CASSPLRGPIGEKLFF; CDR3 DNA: TGTGCCAGCAGCCCACTCAGGGGTCCCATCGGTGAAAAACTGTTTTTT
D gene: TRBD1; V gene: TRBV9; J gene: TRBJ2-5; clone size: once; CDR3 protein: CASSVGGQGTVWETQYF; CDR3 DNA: TGTGCCAGCAGCGTAGGGGGACAGGGAACGGTCTGGGAGACCCAGTACTTC
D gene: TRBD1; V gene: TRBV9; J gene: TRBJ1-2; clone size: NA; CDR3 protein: CASSVDGTGTNYGYTF; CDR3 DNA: TGTGCCAGCAGCGTAGATGGGACAGGGACTAACTATGGCTACACCTTC
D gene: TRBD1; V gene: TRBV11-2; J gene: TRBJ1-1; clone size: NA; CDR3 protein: CASSFLGGTGGTEAFF; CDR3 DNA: TGTGCCAGCAGCTTCTTGGGAGGGACAGGGGGCACTGAAGCTTTCTTT
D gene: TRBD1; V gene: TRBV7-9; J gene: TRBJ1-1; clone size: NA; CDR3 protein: CASSLSGQGARNTEAFF; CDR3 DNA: TGTGCCAGCAGCTTATCGGGACAGGGGGCAAGGAACACTGAAGCTTTCTTT
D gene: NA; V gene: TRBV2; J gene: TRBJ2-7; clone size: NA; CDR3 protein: CASSEWFPTTTTNEQYF; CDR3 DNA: TGTGCCAGCAGTGAGTGGTTTCCCACTACTACTACTAACGAGCAGTACTTC
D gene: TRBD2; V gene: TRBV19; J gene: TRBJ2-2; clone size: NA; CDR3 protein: CASWAGGTGELFF; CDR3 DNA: TGTGCCAGTTGGGCGGGAGGTACCGGGGAGCTGTTTTTT
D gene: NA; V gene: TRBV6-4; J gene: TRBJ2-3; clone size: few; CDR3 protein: CASTWATHTDTQYF; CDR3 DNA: TGTGCCAGCACTTGGGCCACTCACACAGATACGCAGTATTTT
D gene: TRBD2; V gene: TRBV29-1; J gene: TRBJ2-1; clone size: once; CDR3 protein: CSVAGTSGDSYNEQFF; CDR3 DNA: TGCAGCGTAGCCGGGACTAGCGGGGACTCCTACAATGAGCAGTTCTTC
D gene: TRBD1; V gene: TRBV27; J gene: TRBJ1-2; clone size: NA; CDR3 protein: CASTTRQGADGYTF; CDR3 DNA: TGTGCCAGCACAACGCGGCAGGGGGCAGATGGCTACACCTTC
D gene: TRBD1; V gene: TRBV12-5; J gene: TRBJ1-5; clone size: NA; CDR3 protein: CASGLVTRDREFYQPQHF; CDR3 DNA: TGTGCTAGTGGTTTGGTAACCAGGGACAGGGAATTTTATCAGCCCCAGCATTTT
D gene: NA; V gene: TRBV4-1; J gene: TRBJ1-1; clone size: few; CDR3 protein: CASSQDTRGEAFF; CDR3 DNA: TGCGCCAGCAGCCAAGATACAAGGGGTGAAGCTTTCTTT
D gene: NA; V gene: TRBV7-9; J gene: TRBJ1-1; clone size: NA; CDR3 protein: CASSSRGGDTEAFF; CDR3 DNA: TGTGCCAGCAGCAGTAGGGGGGGGGACACTGAAGCTTTCTTT
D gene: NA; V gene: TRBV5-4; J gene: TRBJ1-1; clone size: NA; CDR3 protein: CASSITGGRNTEAFF; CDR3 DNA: TGTGCCAGCAGCATCACTGGGGGCAGGAACACTGAAGCTTTCTTT
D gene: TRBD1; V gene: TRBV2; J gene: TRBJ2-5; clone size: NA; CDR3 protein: CASSRDRDRQETQYF; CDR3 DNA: TGTGCCAGCAGCCGGGACAGGGATCGTCAAGAGACCCAGTACTTC
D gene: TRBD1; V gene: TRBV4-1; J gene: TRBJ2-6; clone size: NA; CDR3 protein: CASSRDRGTGANVLTF; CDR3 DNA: TGCGCCAGCAGCCGGGACAGGGGGACTGGGGCCAACGTCCTGACTTTC
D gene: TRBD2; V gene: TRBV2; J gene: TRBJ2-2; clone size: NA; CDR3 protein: CASSGSSGGAWTGELFF; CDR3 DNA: TGTGCCAGCAGCGGCTCTAGCGGGGGGGCTTGGACCGGGGAGCTGTTTTTT
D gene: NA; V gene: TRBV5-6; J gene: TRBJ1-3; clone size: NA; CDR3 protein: CASSFAGSGNTIYF; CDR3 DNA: TGTGCCAGCAGCTTTGCGGGATCTGGAAACACCATATATTTT
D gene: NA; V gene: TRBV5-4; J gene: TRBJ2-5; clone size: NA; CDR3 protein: CASSLVGVGETQYF; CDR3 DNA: TGTGCCAGCAGCTTGGTAGGGGTAGGGGAGACCCAGTACTTC
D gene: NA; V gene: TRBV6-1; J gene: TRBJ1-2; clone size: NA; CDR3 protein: CASSEVPPPSNYGYTF; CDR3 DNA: TGTGCCAGCAGTGAAGTTCCCCCCCCCTCTAACTATGGCTACACCTTC
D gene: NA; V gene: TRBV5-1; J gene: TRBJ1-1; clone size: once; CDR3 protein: CASSQLTGNTEAFF; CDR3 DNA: TGCGCCAGCAGCCAGCTCACGGGGAACACTGAAGCTTTCTTT
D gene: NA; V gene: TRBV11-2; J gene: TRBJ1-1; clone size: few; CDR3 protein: CASSFLTFTGAGVDTEAFF; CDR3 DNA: TGTGCCAGCAGCTTCTTGACTTTTACGGGAGCTGGTGTCGACACTGAAGCTTTCTTT